This T cell receptor beta chain was identified in a study of blood T cell repertoires in COVID-19. Study overall: The United States, Italy and Spain supplied acute and convalescent COVID-19 samples.

Per the study methods: The authors estimated nucleated cell counts from reference gene primer amplification. The data were produced by immunoSEQ multiplex PCR, yet TCRdb's version contains in-frame clones alone and is incomplete. The DNA was the basis for D and trimming; V, J and clone size are from that table. The sample records about 56,000 clones, roughly nine tenths being singletons. From germline, CDR1 is SGHNT and CDR2 YYREEE (reference sequence). The CDR3 has 14 residues. Trimming pared 3 bases from V and 8 bases from J, leaving 15 bases between. The TCR originated in a woman aged 60-75 years with COVID-19, enrolled during active disease. Sequences were obtained from peripheral blood. This chain uses TRBV5-4 with TRBJ2-1; D is unclear. The chain's CDR3 is CASSSKARLDEQFF. The CDR3 nucleotides are TGTGCCAGCAGCTCCAAGGCCAGGCTGGATGAGCAGTTCTTC.